These T cell receptor beta chains were read from a single sample in a study of shared clonotypes between healthy human individuals. Method: immunoSEQ multiplex PCR; TCRdb's copy keeps in-frame clones and lacks some. Of about 490,000 clones in the sample, about 82% are singletons; the top ten hold about an eighth. Material: PBMCs. Every receptor here comes from a woman in her thirties or forties in good health. Some clones in this sample may be carry-over from other donors' samples. The CDR3 runs from the conserved cysteine through the conserved F or W. D genes are given only for firm matches. Size values are once, few and many counts, or a class for expanded clones, and some rows have none.

len	abundance	v_gene	j_gene	d_gene	CDR3nt	CDR3aa
19	-	TRBV9	TRBJ1-3	TRBD1	TGTGCCAGCAGCCACCAGACAGGGCCACGTGGGAGCACTGGAAACACCATATATTTT	CASSHQTGPRGSTGNTIYF
13	-	TRBV4-1	TRBJ1-5	-	TGCGCCAGCAGCCAAGGTAGGAGCCAGCCCCAGCATTTT	CASSQGRSQPQHF
11	-	TRBV6-5	TRBJ1-1	-	TGTGCCAGCAGCAACAGCGCTAAAGCTTTCTTT	CASSNSAKAFF
15	-	TRBV5-1	TRBJ2-1	-	TGCGCCAGCAGCTTGGGAGTGGGAGGCCACAATGAGCAGTTCTTC	CASSLGVGGHNEQFF
13	-	TRBV6-4	TRBJ1-1	TRBD1	TGTGCCAGCGCGGACAGGGACGACACTGAAGCTTTCTTT	CASADRDDTEAFF
14	-	TRBV28	TRBJ1-3	TRBD1	TGTGCCAGCATCACTCCGGGACAGGGAAACACCATATATTTT	CASITPGQGNTIYF
15	-	TRBV27	TRBJ2-7	TRBD2	TGTGCCAGCATTTCTCGGATAGCGGGAACCTACGAGCAGTACTTC	CASISRIAGTYEQYF
14	once	TRBV6-5	TRBJ1-4	-	TGTGCCAGCAGTTCGACTAATGAAGCTGAAAAACTGTTTTTT	CASSSTNEAEKLFF
16	-	TRBV28	TRBJ2-4	TRBD2	TGTGCCAGCAGTGGACTAGCGGGGCTAGCCAAAAACATTCAGTACTTC	CASSGLAGLAKNIQYF
17	-	TRBV5-4	TRBJ2-1	TRBD2	TGTGCCAGCAGCTTGCCTAGCGGGAGAGCTTCCTACAATGAGCAGTTCTTC	CASSLPSGRASYNEQFF
16	-	TRBV11-3	TRBJ2-1	TRBD2	TGTGCCAGCAGCCTAGGGACTAGCGGAACTTACAATGAGCAGTTCTTC	CASSLGTSGTYNEQFF
16	-	TRBV19	TRBJ2-1	TRBD2	TGTGCCAGTAGTACTAGCGGGAGGGCGTCCTACAATGAGCAGTTCTTC	CASSTSGRASYNEQFF
17	-	TRBV18	TRBJ2-4	TRBD2	TGTGCCAGCTCGTTGACTAGCGGGAGGGCTCCGGACAACATTCAGTACTTC	CASSLTSGRAPDNIQYF
14	-	TRBV18	TRBJ1-2	TRBD1	TGTGCCAGCTCACCCGCGACAGGGGTGGATGGCTACACCTTC	CASSPATGVDGYTF
14	-	TRBV7-2	TRBJ2-7	-	TGTGCCAGCAGACCACCCTCCGGGTCCTACGAGCAGTACTTC	CASRPPSGSYEQYF
19	-	TRBV11-3	TRBJ2-4	-	TGTGCCAGCAGCTTAGAGCTCGTTGGAAAAATCGTAGCCAAAAACATTCAGTACTTC	CASSLELVGKIVAKNIQYF
14	-	TRBV28	TRBJ1-1	TRBD1	TGTGCCAGCGGGAAGACAGGGGTTAACACTGAAGCTTTCTTT	CASGKTGVNTEAFF
13	many	TRBV5-4	TRBJ1-4	-	TGTGCCAGCAGCTGGATGGGGGGGGAAAAACTGTTTTTT	CASSWMGGEKLFF
15	-	TRBV5-1	TRBJ2-1	-	TGCGCCAGCAGCTTTACGGACAGCTCCTACAATGAGCAGTTCTTC	CASSFTDSSYNEQFF
16	-	TRBV19	TRBJ1-5	-	TGTGCCAGTCGGGAGGGGCTCGCAAATAGCAATCAGCCCCAGCATTTT	CASREGLANSNQPQHF
16	once	TRBV18	TRBJ2-7	TRBD2	TGTGCCAGCTCACCTAGCGGAAGCGGGAGGGCCCGCGAGCAGTACTTC	CASSPSGSGRAREQYF
14	-	TRBV5-3	TRBJ1-6	-	TGTGCCAGAAGAACCGGGACCCACAATTCACCCCTCCACTTT	CARRTGTHNSPLHF
12	-	TRBV29-1	TRBJ1-2	TRBD1	TGCAGCGTGTCAGGGGGTCCTATGGGCTACACCTTC	CSVSGGPMGYTF
13	-	TRBV30	TRBJ2-7	TRBD2	TGTGCCGTTAGCGGGAGGGCCTCTTACGAGCAGTACTTC	CAVSGRASYEQYF
13	-	TRBV7-2	TRBJ2-3	-	TGTGCCAGCAGCCCCCGACCGACAGATACGCAGTATTTT	CASSPRPTDTQYF
13	few	TRBV5-1	TRBJ2-7	-	TGCGCCAGTGCGACAGGCCCATCCTACGAGCAGTACTTC	CASATGPSYEQYF
16	-	TRBV7-7	TRBJ2-5	TRBD1	TGTGCCAGCAGCACCCAACCGGGACAGGGTCAAGAGACCCAGTACTTC	CASSTQPGQGQETQYF
12	-	TRBV7-9	TRBJ1-4	-	TGTGCCAGCAGCGAAAATAGGGAAAAACTGTTTTTT	CASSENREKLFF
18	-	TRBV4-1	TRBJ2-7	TRBD2	TGCGCCAGCAGCCGAGGACTAGCGGGAGGGCCTAGGACCTACGAGCAGTACTTC	CASSRGLAGGPRTYEQYF
12	-	TRBV9	TRBJ2-3	-	TGTGCCAGCAGCGTACTAGGAGATACGCAGTATTTT	CASSVLGDTQYF
14	-	TRBV29-1	TRBJ2-5	-	TGCAGCGCCATGGGGGGCTACGGTCAAGAGACCCAGTACTTC	CSAMGGYGQETQYF
12	many	TRBV2	TRBJ2-2	TRBD2	TGTGCCAGCCAGCGGGGGACCGGGGAGCTGTTTTTT	CASQRGTGELFF
13	-	TRBV19	TRBJ2-7	-	TGTGCCAGTAGTAGCCAGGGGGGTGTCGAGCAGTACTTC	CASSSQGGVEQYF
18	-	TRBV7-6	TRBJ2-7	TRBD1	TGTGCCAGCAGCTCCCAGACAGGGGGGCTAGCGGAAGCCTACGAGCAGTACTTC	CASSSQTGGLAEAYEQYF
16	-	TRBV28	TRBJ1-5	TRBD1	TGTGCCAGCAGTTTTCTTAACAGGGGTAACAATCAGCCCCAGCATTTT	CASSFLNRGNNQPQHF
14	-	TRBV2	TRBJ2-2	TRBD2	TGTGCCAGCAGTGATGCGGGAGAATCCGGGGAGCTGTTTTTT	CASSDAGESGELFF
15	-	TRBV19	TRBJ1-3	-	TGTGCCAGTAGTTACGGATGGTCCGCTGGAAACACCATATATTTT	CASSYGWSAGNTIYF
15	-	TRBV5-1	TRBJ2-1	-	TGCGCCAGCAGCTTGACGCAGAGCTCCTACAATGAGCAGTTCTTC	CASSLTQSSYNEQFF
14	-	TRBV5-1	TRBJ1-2	TRBD1	TGCGCCAGCAGCATCGGAGGGACAGCCTATGGCTACACCTTC	CASSIGGTAYGYTF
11	-	TRBV7-8	TRBJ2-1	-	TGTGCCAGCAGCTTAGTCCGTGAGCAGTTCTTC	CASSLVREQFF
15	-	TRBV28	TRBJ2-7	-	TGTGCCAGCACCGATTCTTCGACAGCTACCTACGAGCAGTACTTC	CASTDSSTATYEQYF
13	-	TRBV7-2	TRBJ2-7	-	TGTGCCAGCAGCTTAGTTCGCCTAAACGAGCAGTACTTC	CASSLVRLNEQYF
14	-	TRBV9	TRBJ2-1	-	TGTGCCAGCAGCTTGGGTTTTGCCTACAATGAGCAGTTCTTC	CASSLGFAYNEQFF
14	few	TRBV28	TRBJ2-2	-	TGTGCCGGGGCCAGGGGGGGAGAGGCCGGGGAGCTGTTTTTT	CAGARGGEAGELFF
14	few	TRBV2	TRBJ2-1	-	TGTGCCAGCAGTGAAAACCACCCGTCCAATGAGCAGTTCTTC	CASSENHPSNEQFF
14	-	TRBV11-2	TRBJ2-5	TRBD2	TGTGCCAGCAGCTTCGGACCGGGAGGAGAGACCCAGTACTTC	CASSFGPGGETQYF
14	-	TRBV11-2	TRBJ2-7	-	TGTGCCAGCAGCCCCCGACTAGAAACCTACGAGCAGTACTTC	CASSPRLETYEQYF